A selection of T cell receptor beta chains follows, all from one sample in a study of cytomegalovirus exposure and HLA in healthy donors. Profiling relied on immunoSEQ multiplex PCR, and the TCRdb table lists in-frame clones only, not all of them. The table has 160,000 or so clones, almost 85% seen once. The source material was PBMCs. The receptors were sampled from a woman aged 50 to 65 in good health and CMV-seronegative. Each CDR3 is given with its conserved first and last residue. D genes are given only for firm matches. A clone size is listed for some rows: how often the clone was seen (once, few, many), or a class if it is expanded.

d_call clone_size j_call v_call cdr3_length cdr3_aa cdr3_nt
- - TRBJ1-2 TRBV11-1 12 CASSSNVYGYTF TGTGCCAGCAGCAGCAATGTCTATGGCTACACCTTC
TRBD2 - TRBJ2-2 TRBV5-5 18 CASSRPGLAGGRAGELFF TGTGCCAGCAGCAGACCGGGACTAGCGGGAGGGAGGGCCGGGGAGCTGTTTTTT
- - TRBJ1-1 TRBV28 12 CASSPTTEGAFF TGTGCCAGCAGTCCCACTACTGAGGGAGCTTTCTTT
- few TRBJ2-3 TRBV28 13 CASSGGGTDTQYF TGTGCCAGCAGTGGGGGCGGCACAGATACGCAGTATTTT
- - TRBJ2-1 TRBV9 14 CASSVAGLGNEQFF TGTGCCAGCAGCGTGGCGGGTCTGGGAAATGAGCAGTTCTTC
- - TRBJ2-2 TRBV4-2 12 CASRAVSGELFF TGTGCCAGCAGGGCAGTTTCCGGGGAGCTGTTTTTT
- - TRBJ2-5 TRBV5-1 16 CASSRGGTGSPETQYF TGCGCCAGCAGCAGGGGGGGGACCGGCTCTCCAGAGACCCAGTACTTC
TRBD2 - TRBJ2-1 TRBV5-4 18 CASSPGTSGGSSYNEQFF TGTGCCAGCAGCCCGGGGACTAGCGGGGGGAGCTCCTACAATGAGCAGTTCTTC
TRBD1 - TRBJ1-2 TRBV28 15 CASSAGTGANYGYTF TGTGCCAGCAGTGCCGGGACAGGGGCAAACTATGGCTACACCTTC
TRBD1 - TRBJ2-1 TRBV19 14 CASRGTGSYGEQFF TGTGCCAGTCGAGGGACAGGGTCCTACGGTGAGCAGTTCTTC
- - TRBJ2-3 TRBV2 13 CASSAQDTDTQYF TGTGCCAGCAGTGCACAGGACACAGATACGCAGTATTTT
- - TRBJ1-5 TRBV2 14 CASSLQGSLQPQHF TGTGCCAGCAGTCTACAGGGATCTCTTCAGCCCCAGCATTTT
- - TRBJ2-1 TRBV4-1 17 CASSQDRGLKPGNEQFF TGCGCCAGCAGCCAAGATCGGGGACTTAAACCGGGCAATGAGCAGTTCTTC
- - TRBJ2-7 TRBV9 11 CASGSAYEQYF TGTGCCAGCGGGAGTGCTTACGAGCAGTACTTC
TRBD1 - TRBJ2-7 TRBV5-6 14 CASSNRQGVDEQYF TGTGCCAGCAGCAATCGACAGGGGGTGGACGAGCAGTACTTC
- once TRBJ2-7 TRBV11-2 14 CASSLWRQGYEQYF TGCGCCAGCAGCTTATGGCGCCAGGGCTACGAGCAGTACTTC
TRBD1 few TRBJ1-1 TRBV6-1 15 CASSGRQGTNTEAFF TGTGCCAGCAGTGGAAGACAGGGGACGAACACTGAAGCTTTCTTT
- - TRBJ2-3 TRBV11-3 13 CASSPAGQDTQYF TGTGCCAGCAGCCCGGCAGGCCAAGATACGCAGTATTTT
- - TRBJ2-5 TRBV25-1 11 CAARAQETQYF TGTGCCGCGAGAGCCCAAGAGACCCAGTACTTC
TRBD2 - TRBJ2-1 TRBV5-4 15 CASSLDSLAGGRGVF TGTGCCAGCAGCTTGGATTCCCTAGCGGGGGGCCGGGGGGTCTTC
- few TRBJ2-1 TRBV19 18 CASKAWGGARSSYNEQFF TGTGCCAGTAAGGCATGGGGGGGGGCGCGGAGCTCCTACAATGAGCAGTTCTTC
TRBD2 - TRBJ2-7 TRBV6-1 12 CASNRGDYEQYF TGTGCCAGCAACCGGGGGGACTACGAGCAGTACTTC
- - TRBJ2-3 TRBV10-2 15 CASSDRGRGTDTQYF TGCGCCAGCAGTGACCGTGGGAGGGGGACAGATACGCAGTATTTT
TRBD2 - TRBJ2-1 TRBV29-1 16 CSVEDWTSGRYNEQFF TGCAGCGTTGAAGATTGGACTAGCGGGAGATACAATGAGCAGTTCTTC
TRBD2 - TRBJ2-5 TRBV18 14 CASSPTSGQETQYF TGTGCCAGCTCACCGACTAGCGGGCAAGAGACCCAGTACTTC